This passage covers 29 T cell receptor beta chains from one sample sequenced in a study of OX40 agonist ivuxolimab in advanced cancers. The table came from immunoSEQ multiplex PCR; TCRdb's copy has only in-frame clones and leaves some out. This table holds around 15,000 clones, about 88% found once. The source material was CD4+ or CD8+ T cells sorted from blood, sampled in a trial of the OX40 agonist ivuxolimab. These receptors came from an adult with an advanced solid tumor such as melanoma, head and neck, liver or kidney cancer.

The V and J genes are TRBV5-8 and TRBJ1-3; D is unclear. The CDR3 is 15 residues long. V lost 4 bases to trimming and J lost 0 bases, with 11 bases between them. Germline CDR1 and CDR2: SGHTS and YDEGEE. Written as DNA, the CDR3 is TGTGCCAGCAGCCCTGGACGGACCTCTGGAAACACCATATATTTT. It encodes CASSPGRTSGNTIYF.

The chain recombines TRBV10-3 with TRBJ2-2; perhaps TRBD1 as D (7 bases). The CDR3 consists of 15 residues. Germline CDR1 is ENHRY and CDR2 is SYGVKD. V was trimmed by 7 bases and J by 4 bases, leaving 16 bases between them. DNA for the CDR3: TGTGCCATCACCGGAGGGCAGGGGGGCACCGGGGAGCTGTTTTTT. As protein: CAITGGQGGTGELFF.

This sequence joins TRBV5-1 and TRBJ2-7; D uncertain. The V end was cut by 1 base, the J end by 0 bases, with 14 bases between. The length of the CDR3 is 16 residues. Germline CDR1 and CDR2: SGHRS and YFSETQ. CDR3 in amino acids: CASSLNRATNSYEQYF. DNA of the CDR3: TGCGCCAGCAGCTTGAACCGGGCCACAAACTCCTACGAGCAGTACTTC.

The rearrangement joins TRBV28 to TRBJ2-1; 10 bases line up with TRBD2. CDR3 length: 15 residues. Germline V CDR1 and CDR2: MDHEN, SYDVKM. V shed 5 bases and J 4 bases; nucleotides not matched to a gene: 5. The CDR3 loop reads CASSALAGAYNEQFF. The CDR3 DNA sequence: TGTGCCAGCAGTGCTCTAGCGGGGGCGTACAATGAGCAGTTCTTC.

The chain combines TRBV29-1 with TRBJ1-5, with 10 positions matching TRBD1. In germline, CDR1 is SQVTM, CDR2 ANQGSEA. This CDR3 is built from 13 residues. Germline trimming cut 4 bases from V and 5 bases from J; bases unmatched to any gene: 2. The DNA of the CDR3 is TGCAGCGTTGGACAGGGGGCGGATCAGCCCCAGCATTTT. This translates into CSVGQGADQPQHF.

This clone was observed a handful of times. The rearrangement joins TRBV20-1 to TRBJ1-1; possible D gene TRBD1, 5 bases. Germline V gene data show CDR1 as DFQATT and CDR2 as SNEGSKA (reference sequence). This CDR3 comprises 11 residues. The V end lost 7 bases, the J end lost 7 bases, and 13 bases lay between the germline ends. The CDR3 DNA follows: TGCAGTGTACCTTCTCAGGGTGAAGCTTTCTTT. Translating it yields CSVPSQGEAFF.

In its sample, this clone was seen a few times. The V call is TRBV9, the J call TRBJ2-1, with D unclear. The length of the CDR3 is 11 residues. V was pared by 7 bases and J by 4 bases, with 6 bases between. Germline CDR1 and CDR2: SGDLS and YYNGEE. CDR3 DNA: TGTGCCAGCGCCCTATACAATGAGCAGTTCTTC. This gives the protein CASALYNEQFF. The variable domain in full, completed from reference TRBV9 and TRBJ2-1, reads DSGVTQTPKHLITATGQRVTLRCSPRSGDLSVYWYQQSLDQGLQFLIQYYNGEERAKGNILERFSAQQFPDLHSELNLSSLELGDSALYFCASALYNEQFFGPGTRLTVL.

The CDR3 DNA follows: TGCGCCAGCAAGGGCGGGCGAACCGGGGAGCTGTTTTTT. Translated, it gives CASKGGRTGELFF. The V and J genes are TRBV10-2 and TRBJ2-2; tentatively, D is TRBD2 (5 bases). Trimming took 7 bases from V and 5 from J, leaving 11 bases between them. This CDR3 region has 13 residues. Germline V gene lookup returns CDR1 WSHSY and CDR2 SAAADI.

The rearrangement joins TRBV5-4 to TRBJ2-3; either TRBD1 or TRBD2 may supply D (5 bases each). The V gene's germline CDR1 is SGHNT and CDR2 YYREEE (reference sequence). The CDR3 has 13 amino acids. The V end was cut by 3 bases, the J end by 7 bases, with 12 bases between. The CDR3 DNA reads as TGTGCCAGCAGCTCCAGAGAGGGGTATACGCAGTATTTT. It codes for CASSSREGYTQYF.

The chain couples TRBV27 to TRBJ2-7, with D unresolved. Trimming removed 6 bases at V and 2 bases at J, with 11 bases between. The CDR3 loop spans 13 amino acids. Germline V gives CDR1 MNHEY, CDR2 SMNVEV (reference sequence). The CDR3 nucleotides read TGTGCCAGCAGCCCTTTTTTCCCCTACGAGCAGTACTTC. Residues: CASSPFFPYEQYF.

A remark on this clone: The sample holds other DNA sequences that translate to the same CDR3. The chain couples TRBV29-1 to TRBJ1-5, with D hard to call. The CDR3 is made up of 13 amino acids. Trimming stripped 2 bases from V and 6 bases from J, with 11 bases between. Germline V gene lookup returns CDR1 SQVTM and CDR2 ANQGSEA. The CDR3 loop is CSVEIGEGQPQHF. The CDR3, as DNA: TGCAGCGTTGAAATCGGGGAGGGTCAGCCCCAGCATTTT. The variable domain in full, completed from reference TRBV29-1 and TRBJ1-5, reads SAVISQKPSRDICQRGTSLTIQCQVDSQVTMMFWYRQQPGQSLTLIATANQGSEATYESGFVIDKFPISRPNLTFSTLTVSNMSPEDSSIYLCSVEIGEGQPQHFGDGTRLSIL.

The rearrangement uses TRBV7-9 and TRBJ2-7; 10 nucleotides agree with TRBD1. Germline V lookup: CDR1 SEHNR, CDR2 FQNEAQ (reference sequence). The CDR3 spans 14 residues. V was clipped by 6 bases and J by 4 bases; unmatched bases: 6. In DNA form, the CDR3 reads TGTGCCAGCAGTTCTAGGGACAGGGGATACGAGCAGTACTTC. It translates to CASSSRDRGYEQYF.

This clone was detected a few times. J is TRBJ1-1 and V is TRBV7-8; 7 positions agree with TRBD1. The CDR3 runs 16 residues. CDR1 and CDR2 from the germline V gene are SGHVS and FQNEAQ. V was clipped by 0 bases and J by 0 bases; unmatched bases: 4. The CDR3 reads CASSLAGTAMNTEAFF. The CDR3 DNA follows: TGTGCCAGCAGCTTAGCCGGGACAGCCATGAACACTGAAGCTTTCTTT.

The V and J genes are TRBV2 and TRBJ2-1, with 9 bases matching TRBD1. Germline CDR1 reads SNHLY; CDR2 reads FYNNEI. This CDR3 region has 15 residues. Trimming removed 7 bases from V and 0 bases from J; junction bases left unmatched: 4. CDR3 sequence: CASTGQGSSYNEQFF. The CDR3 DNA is TGTGCCAGCACCGGACAGGGGAGCTCCTACAATGAGCAGTTCTTC.

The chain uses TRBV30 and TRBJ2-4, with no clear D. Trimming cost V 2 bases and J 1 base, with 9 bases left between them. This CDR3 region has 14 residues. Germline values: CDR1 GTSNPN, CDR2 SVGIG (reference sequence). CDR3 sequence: CAWSLLGAKNIQYF. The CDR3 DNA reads TGTGCCTGGAGTCTCCTGGGGGCCAAAAACATTCAGTACTTC.

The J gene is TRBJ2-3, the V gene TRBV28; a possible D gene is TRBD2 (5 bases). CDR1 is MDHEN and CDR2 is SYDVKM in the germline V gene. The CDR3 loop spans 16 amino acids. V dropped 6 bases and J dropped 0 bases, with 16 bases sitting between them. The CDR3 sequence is CASRSVIATSTDTQYF. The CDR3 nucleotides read TGTGCCAGCAGATCCGTAATAGCGACTAGCACAGATACGCAGTATTTT.

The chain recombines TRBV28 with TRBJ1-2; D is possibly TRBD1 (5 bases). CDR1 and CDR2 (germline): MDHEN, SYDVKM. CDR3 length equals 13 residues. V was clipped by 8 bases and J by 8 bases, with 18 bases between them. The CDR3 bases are TGTGCCAGCTCTGGACAAAATGAACGAGGCTACACCTTC. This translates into CASSGQNERGYTF.

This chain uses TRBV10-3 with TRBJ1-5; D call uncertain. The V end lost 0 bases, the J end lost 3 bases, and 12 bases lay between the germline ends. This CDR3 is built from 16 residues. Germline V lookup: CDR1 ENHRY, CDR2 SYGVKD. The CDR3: CAISESGSSSNQPQHF. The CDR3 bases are TGTGCCATCAGTGAGTCGGGGTCAAGTTCCAATCAGCCCCAGCATTTT.

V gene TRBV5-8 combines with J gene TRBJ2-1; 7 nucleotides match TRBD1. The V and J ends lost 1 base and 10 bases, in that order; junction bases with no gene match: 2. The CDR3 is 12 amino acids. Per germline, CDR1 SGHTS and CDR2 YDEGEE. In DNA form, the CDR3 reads TGTGCCAGCAGCTTGCCGGGACAGGAGCAGTTCTTC. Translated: CASSLPGQEQFF.

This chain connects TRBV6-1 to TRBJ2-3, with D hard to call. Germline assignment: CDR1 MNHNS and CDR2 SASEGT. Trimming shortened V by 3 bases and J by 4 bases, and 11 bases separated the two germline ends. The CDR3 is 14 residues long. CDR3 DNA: TGTGCCAGCAGTGACGCCTCCCCCCCAGATACGCAGTATTTT. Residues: CASSDASPPDTQYF.

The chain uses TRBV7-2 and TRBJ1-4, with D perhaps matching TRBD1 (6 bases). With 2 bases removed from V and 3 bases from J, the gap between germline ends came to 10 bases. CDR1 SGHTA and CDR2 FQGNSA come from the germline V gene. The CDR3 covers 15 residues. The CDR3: CASSLRGSPNEKLFF. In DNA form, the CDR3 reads TGTGCCAGCAGCTTAAGGGGGTCACCTAATGAAAAACTGTTTTTT.

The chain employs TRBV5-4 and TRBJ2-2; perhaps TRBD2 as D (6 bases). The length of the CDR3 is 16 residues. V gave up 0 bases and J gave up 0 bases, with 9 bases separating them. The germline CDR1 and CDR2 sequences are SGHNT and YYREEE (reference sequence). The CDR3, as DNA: TGTGCCAGCAGCTTGGCCGGCGGGGCGAACACCGGGGAGCTGTTTTTT. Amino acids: CASSLAGGANTGELFF.

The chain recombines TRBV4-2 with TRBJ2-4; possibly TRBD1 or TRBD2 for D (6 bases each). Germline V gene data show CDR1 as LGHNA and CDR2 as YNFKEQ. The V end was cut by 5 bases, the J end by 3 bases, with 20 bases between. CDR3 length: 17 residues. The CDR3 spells CASSGGQYTGDKNIQYF. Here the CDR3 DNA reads TGTGCCAGCAGCGGAGGACAGTACACGGGGGACAAAAACATTCAGTACTTC.

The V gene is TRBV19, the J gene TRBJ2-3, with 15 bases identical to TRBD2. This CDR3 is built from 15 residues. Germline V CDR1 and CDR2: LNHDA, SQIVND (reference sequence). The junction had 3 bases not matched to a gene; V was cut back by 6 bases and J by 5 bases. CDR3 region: CASSGTSGRKDTQYF. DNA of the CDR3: TGTGCCAGTAGCGGGACTAGCGGGAGGAAAGATACGCAGTATTTT.

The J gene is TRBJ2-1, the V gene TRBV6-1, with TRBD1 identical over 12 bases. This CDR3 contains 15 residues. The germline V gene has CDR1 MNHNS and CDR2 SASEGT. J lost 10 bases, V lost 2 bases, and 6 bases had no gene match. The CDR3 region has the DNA TGTGCCAGCAGTGAATGGGGGACAGGGGGCAGGGAGCAGTTCTTC. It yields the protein CASSEWGTGGREQFF.

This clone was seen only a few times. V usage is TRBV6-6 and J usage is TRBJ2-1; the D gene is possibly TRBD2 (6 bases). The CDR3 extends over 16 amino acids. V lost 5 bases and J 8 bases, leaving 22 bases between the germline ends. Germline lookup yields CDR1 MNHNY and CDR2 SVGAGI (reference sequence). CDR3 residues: CASSTGTFSETDEQFF. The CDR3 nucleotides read TGTGCCAGCAGTACCGGGACTTTTTCTGAGACTGATGAGCAGTTCTTC.

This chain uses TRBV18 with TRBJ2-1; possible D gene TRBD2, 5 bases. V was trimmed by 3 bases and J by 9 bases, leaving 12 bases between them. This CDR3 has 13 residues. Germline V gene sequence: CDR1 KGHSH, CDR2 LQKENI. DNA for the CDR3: TGTGCCAGCTCACCTCCAACCGGAGGTGAGCAGTTCTTC. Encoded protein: CASSPPTGGEQFF.

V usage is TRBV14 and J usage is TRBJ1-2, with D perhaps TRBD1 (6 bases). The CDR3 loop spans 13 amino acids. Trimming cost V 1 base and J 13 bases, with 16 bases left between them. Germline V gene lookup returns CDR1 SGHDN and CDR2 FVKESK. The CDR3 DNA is TGTGCCAGCAGCCAAGGGGGGACAACTTATATCACCTTC. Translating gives CASSQGGTTYITF.

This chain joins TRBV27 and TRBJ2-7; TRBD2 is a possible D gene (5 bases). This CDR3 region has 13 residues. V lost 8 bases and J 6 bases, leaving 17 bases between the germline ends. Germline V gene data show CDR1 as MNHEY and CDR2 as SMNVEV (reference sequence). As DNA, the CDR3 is TGTGCCAGCGGGCGGACTCCTGGTCGCGAGCAGTACTTC. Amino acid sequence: CASGRTPGREQYF.